The entry below gives a single T cell receptor (beta chain) sequence along with its context. J lost 2 bases, V lost 3 bases, and 2 bases had no gene match. Per the germline V gene, CDR1 is SGHRS and CDR2 is YFSETQ. This CDR3 comprises 14 residues. The data were produced by immunoSEQ multiplex PCR, yet TCRdb's version contains in-frame clones alone and is incomplete. Of about 79,000 clones listed, roughly 93% are singletons. These data are taken from a study of control samples from healthy donors and cancer patients. The TCR comes from a woman in her forties with lung cancer. The chain recombines TRBV5-1 with TRBJ1-5, with 7 nucleotides matching TRBD1. The specimen was PBMCs. The CDR3 sequence: CASSSGGGNQPQHF. DNA of the CDR3: TGCGCCAGCAGCTCAGGGGGGGGCAATCAGCCCCAGCATTTT.